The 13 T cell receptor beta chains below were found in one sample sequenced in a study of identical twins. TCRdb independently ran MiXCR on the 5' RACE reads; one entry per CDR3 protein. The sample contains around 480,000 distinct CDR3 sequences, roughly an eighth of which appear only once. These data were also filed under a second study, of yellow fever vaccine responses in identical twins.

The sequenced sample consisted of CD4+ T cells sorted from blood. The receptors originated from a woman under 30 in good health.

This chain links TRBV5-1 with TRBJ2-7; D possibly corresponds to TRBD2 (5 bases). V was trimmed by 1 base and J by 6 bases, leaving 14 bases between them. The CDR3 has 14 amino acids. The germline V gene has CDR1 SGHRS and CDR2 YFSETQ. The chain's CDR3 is CASSLQPDRGEQYF. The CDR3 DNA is TGCGCCAGCAGCTTGCAGCCGGACCGGGGCGAGCAGTACTTC. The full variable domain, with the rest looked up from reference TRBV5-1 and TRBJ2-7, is KAGVTQTPRYLIKTRGQQVTLSCSPISGHRSVSWYQQTPGQGLQFLFEYFSETQRNKGNFPGRFSGRQFSNSRSEMNVSTLELGDSALYLCASSLQPDRGEQYFGPGTRLTVT.

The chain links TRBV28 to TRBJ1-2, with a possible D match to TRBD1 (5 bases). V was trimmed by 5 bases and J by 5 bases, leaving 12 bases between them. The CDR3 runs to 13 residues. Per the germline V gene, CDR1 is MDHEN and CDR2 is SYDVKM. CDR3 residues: CASSPSWGYGYTF. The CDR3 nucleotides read TGTGCCAGCAGTCCATCATGGGGGTATGGCTACACCTTC.

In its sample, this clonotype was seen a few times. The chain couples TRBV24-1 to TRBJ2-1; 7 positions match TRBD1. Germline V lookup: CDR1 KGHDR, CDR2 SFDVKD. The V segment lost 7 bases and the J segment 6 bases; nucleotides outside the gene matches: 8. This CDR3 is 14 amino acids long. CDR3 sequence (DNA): TGTGCCACCAGCCGGGACAGCCAGCGCAATGAGCAGTTCTTC. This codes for CATSRDSQRNEQFF.

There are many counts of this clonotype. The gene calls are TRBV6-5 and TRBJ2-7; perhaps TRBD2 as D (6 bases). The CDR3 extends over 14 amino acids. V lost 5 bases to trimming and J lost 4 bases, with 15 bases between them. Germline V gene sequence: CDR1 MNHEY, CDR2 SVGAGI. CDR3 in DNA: TGTGCCAGCAGTCACCGGGACGGGGGATACGAGCAGTACTTC. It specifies CASSHRDGGYEQYF.

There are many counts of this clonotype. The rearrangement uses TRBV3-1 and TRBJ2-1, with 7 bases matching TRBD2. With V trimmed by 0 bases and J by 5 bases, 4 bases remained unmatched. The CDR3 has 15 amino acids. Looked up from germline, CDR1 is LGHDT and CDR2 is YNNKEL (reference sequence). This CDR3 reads CASSQDSGFHNEQFF. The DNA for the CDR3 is TGTGCCAGCAGCCAAGATAGCGGGTTCCACAATGAGCAGTTCTTC.

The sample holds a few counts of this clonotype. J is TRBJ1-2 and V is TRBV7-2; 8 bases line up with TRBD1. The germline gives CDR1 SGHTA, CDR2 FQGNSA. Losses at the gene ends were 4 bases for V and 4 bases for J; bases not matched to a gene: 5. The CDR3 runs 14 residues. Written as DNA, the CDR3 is TGTGCCAGCAGCTACGACAGGGGTACCTATGGCTACACCTTC. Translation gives CASSYDRGTYGYTF.

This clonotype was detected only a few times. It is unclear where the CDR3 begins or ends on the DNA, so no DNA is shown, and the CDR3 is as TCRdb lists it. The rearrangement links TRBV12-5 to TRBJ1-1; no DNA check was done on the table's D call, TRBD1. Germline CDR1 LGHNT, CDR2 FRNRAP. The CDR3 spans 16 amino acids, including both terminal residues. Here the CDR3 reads CASGLGTGQMNTEAFF.

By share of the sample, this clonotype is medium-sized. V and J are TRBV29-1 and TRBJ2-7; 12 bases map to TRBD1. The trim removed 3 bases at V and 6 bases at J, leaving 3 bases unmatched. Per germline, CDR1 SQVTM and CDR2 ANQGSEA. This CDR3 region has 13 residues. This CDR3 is CSVEGQGAVEQYF. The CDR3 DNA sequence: TGCAGCGTTGAGGGACAGGGGGCAGTCGAGCAGTACTTC.

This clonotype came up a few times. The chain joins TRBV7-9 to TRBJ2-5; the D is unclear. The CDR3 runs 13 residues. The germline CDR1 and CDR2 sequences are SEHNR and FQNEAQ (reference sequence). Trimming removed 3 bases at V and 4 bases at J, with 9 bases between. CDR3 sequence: CASSLVQRETQYF. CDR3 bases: TGTGCCAGCAGCTTGGTCCAGAGAGAGACCCAGTACTTC. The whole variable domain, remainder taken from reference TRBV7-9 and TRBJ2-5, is DTGVSQNPRHKITKRGQNVTFRCDPISEHNRLYWYRQTLGQGPEFLTYFQNEAQLEKSRLLSDRFSAERPKGSFSTLEIQRTEQGDSAMYLCASSLVQRETQYFGPGTRLLVL.

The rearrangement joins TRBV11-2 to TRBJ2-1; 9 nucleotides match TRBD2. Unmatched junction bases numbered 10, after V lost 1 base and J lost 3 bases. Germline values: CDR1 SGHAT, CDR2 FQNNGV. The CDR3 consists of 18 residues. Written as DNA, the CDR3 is TGTGCCAGCAGCTTAGTGTGGTGGGGGACTAGCAGCTACAATGAGCAGTTCTTC. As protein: CASSLVWWGTSSYNEQFF.

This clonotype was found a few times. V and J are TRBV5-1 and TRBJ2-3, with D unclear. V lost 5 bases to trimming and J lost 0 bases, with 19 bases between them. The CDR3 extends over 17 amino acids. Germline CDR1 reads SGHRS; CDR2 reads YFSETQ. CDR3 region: CASSSGSAAPSTDTQYF. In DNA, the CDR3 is TGCGCCAGCAGTAGTGGTTCGGCAGCGCCTAGCACAGATACGCAGTATTTT. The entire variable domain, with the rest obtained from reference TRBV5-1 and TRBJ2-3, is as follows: KAGVTQTPRYLIKTRGQQVTLSCSPISGHRSVSWYQQTPGQGLQFLFEYFSETQRNKGNFPGRFSGRQFSNSRSEMNVSTLELGDSALYLCASSSGSAAPSTDTQYFGPGTRLTVL.

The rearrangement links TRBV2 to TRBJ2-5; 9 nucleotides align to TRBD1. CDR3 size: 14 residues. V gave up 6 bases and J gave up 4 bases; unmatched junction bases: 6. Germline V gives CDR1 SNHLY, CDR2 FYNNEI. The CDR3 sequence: CASRPGTGRETQYF. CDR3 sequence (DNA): TGTGCCAGCAGGCCTGGGACAGGGAGAGAGACCCAGTACTTC.

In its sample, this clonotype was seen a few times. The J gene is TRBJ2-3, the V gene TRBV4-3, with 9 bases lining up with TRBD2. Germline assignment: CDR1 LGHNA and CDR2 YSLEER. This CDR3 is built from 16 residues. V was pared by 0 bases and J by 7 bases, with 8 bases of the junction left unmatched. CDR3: CASSQEGGRAVNTQYF. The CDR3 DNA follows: TGCGCCAGCAGCCAAGAGGGCGGGAGGGCGGTGAATACGCAGTATTTT.